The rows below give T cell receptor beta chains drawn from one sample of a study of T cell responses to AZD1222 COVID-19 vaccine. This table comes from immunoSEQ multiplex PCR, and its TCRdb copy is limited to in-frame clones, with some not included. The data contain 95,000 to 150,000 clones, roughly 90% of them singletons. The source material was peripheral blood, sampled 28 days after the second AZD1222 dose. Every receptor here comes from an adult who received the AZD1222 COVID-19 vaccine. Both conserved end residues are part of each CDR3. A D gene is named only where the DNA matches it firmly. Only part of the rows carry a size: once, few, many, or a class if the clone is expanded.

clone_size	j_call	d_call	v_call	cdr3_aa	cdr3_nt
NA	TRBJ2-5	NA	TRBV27	CASSLQGGGTTQYF	TGTGCCAGCAGTTTACAGGGAGGTGGGACGACCCAGTACTTC
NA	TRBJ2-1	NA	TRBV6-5	CASRLGSSYNEQFF	TGTGCCAGCAGATTAGGTAGCTCCTACAATGAGCAGTTCTTC
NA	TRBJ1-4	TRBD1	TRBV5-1	CASSNDRDANEKLFF	TGCGCCAGCAGCAACGACAGGGACGCTAATGAAAAACTGTTTTTT
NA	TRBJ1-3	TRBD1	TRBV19	CASSVSGTGGRNTIYF	TGTGCCAGTAGTGTATCCGGGACAGGGGGCAGAAACACCATATATTTT
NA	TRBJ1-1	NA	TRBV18	CASSRGSMNTEAFF	TGTGCCAGCTCACGGGGGAGTATGAACACTGAAGCTTTCTTT
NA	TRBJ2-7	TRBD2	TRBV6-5	CASREIAGRTYEQYF	TGTGCCAGCAGAGAGATAGCGGGGCGAACCTACGAGCAGTACTTC
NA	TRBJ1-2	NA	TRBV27	CASRLTANYGYTF	TGTGCCAGCAGACTGACCGCTAACTATGGCTACACCTTC
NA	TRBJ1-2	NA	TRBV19	CASSRIRDTYNYGYTF	TGTGCCAGTAGTAGAATCCGGGACACTTATAACTATGGCTACACCTTC
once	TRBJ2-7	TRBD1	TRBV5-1	CASSLNTGGRYEQYF	TGCGCCAGCAGTCTGAACACAGGGGGCCGATACGAGCAGTACTTC
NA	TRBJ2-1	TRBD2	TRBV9	CASSVYVAGGNGEQFF	TGTGCCAGCAGCGTATATGTGGCGGGAGGAAATGGTGAGCAGTTCTTC
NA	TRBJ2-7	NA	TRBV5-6	CASSLPDSYEQYF	TGTGCCAGCAGCTTGCCCGACTCCTACGAGCAGTACTTC
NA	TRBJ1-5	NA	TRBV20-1	CSASGQQAWSNQPQHF	TGCAGTGCTAGTGGCCAGCAGGCGTGGAGCAATCAGCCCCAGCATTTT
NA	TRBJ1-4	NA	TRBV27	CASSLTAINEKLFF	TGTGCCAGCAGTTTAACAGCGATTAATGAAAAACTGTTTTTT
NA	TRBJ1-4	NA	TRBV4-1	CASSQLPGEKLFF	TGCGCCAGCAGCCAACTCCCTGGGGAAAAACTGTTTTTT
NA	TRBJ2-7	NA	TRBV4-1	CASSASADSYEQYF	TGCGCCAGCAGTGCTAGTGCCGACTCCTACGAGCAGTACTTC
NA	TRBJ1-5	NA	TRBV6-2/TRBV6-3	CASSRRVQPQHF	TGTGCCAGCAGCAGGAGGGTTCAGCCCCAGCATTTT
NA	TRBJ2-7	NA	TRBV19	CASSISGGLYSYEQYF	TGTGCCAGTAGTATATCCGGCGGACTTTACTCCTACGAGCAGTACTTC
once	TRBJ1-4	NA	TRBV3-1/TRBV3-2	CASSRRTEANEKLFF	TGTGCCAGCAGCCGAAGAACAGAAGCTAATGAAAAACTGTTTTTT
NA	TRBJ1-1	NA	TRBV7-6	CASSLELANTEAFF	TGTGCCAGCAGCTTAGAATTAGCGAACACTGAAGCTTTCTTT
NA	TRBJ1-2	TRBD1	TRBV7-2	CASSPTKGVIEDRDGYTF	TGTGCCAGCAGCCCCACTAAGGGGGTAATCGAGGACAGGGATGGCTACACCTTC
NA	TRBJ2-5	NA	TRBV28	CASSFLGAETQYF	TGTGCCAGCAGTTTTCTGGGGGCGGAGACCCAGTACTTC
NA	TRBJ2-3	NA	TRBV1	CTSSPGTSGGTDTQYF	TGCACCAGCAGCCCTGGGACTAGCGGGGGCACAGATACGCAGTATTTT
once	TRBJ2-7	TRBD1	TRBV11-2	CASSFDRGPYEQYF	TGTGCCAGCAGCTTTGACAGGGGGCCCTACGAGCAGTACTTC
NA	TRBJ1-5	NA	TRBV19	CASSIGNQPQHF	TGTGCCAGTAGTATTGGCAATCAGCCCCAGCATTTT
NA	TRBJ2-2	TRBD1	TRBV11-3	CASSFGQGETGELFF	TGTGCCAGCAGCTTCGGACAGGGGGAAACCGGGGAGCTGTTTTTT
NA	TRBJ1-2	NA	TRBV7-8	CASSKQLREYHGYTF	TGTGCCAGCAGCAAACAACTCCGGGAGTACCATGGCTACACCTTC
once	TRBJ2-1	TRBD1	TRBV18	CASSRLSTYGQGRNEQFF	TGTGCCAGCTCACGCCTTTCAACCTACGGACAGGGGAGGAATGAGCAGTTCTTC
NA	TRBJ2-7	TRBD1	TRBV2	CASSLRTGDYEQYF	TGTGCCAGCAGTTTGAGAACAGGGGACTACGAGCAGTACTTC
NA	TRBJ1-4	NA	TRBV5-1	CASSLSNSGTNEKLFF	TGCGCCAGCAGCTTGTCGAATAGCGGAACTAATGAAAAACTGTTTTTT
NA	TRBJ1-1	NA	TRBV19	CASTHGGYDAEAFF	TGTGCCAGTACCCACGGGGGGTATGACGCTGAAGCTTTCTTT
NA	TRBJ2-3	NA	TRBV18	CASSPDLTDTQYF	TGTGCCAGCTCACCCGACCTCACAGATACGCAGTATTTT
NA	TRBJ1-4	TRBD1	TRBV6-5	CASSYLGTGEEKLFF	TGTGCCAGCAGTTACCTCGGGACAGGGGAAGAAAAACTGTTTTTT
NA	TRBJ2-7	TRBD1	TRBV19	CASSPQRGTGSYEQYF	TGTGCCAGTAGTCCGCAACGTGGGACAGGGTCCTACGAGCAGTACTTC
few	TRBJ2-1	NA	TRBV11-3	CASSLDRSHYNEQFF	TGTGCCAGCAGCTTAGATAGATCCCATTACAATGAGCAGTTCTTC
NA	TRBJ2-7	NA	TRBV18	CASSPPRTEYEQYF	TGTGCCAGCTCACCTCCTAGGACAGAATACGAGCAGTACTTC
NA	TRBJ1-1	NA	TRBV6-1	CASSEAENTEAFF	TGTGCCAGCAGTGAGGCGGAGAACACTGAAGCTTTCTTT
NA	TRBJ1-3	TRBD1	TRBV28	CASSEQGLSGNTIYF	TGTGCCAGCAGTGAACAGGGGCTCTCTGGAAACACCATATATTTT
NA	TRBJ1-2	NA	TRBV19	CASNIGGNYGYTF	TGTGCCAGTAACATCGGGGGGAACTATGGCTACACCTTC
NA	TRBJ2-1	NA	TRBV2	CASSEQGIEQFF	TGTGCCAGCAGTGAGCAGGGGATTGAGCAGTTCTTC
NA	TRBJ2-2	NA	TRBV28	CASSFWGGANTGELFF	TGTGCCAGCAGCTTTTGGGGCGGAGCGAACACCGGGGAGCTGTTTTTT
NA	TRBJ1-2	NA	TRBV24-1	CATSDSGGRRGYTF	TGTGCCACCAGTGATTCCGGGGGGCGAAGGGGCTACACCTTC
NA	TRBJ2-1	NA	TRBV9	CASSVALGGEQFF	TGTGCCAGCAGCGTAGCTCTTGGGGGTGAGCAGTTCTTC
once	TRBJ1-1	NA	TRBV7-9	CASSFDRFEAFF	TGTGCCAGCAGCTTCGACAGGTTTGAAGCTTTCTTT
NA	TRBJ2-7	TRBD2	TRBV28	CASSPSGGAPHEQYF	TGTGCCAGCAGTCCTAGCGGGGGGGCTCCCCACGAGCAGTACTTC
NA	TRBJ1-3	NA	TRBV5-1	CASSLVASSGNTIYF	TGCGCCAGCAGCTTGGTGGCGTCCTCTGGAAACACCATATATTTT
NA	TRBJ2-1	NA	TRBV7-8	CASSPRLDNNEQFF	TGTGCCAGCAGCCCGCGACTAGACAACAATGAGCAGTTCTTC
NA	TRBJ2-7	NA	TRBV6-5	CASSYSWQGSLEQYF	TGTGCCAGCAGTTACTCGTGGCAGGGTTCCCTCGAGCAGTACTTC
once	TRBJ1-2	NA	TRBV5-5	CASNLGTAYGYTF	TGTGCCAGCAACCTAGGGACGGCCTATGGCTACACCTTC
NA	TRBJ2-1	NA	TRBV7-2	CASGQNEQFF	TGTGCCAGCGGCCAAAATGAGCAGTTCTTC
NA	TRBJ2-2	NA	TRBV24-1	CATSDSGPHTGELFF	TGTGCCACCAGTGATTCGGGGCCTCACACCGGGGAGCTGTTTTTT
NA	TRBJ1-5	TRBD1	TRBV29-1	CSVRKTGNSDQPQHF	TGCAGCGTCCGGAAGACAGGGAATTCGGATCAGCCCCAGCATTTT
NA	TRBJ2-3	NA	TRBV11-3	CASSSAHTDTQYF	TGTGCCAGCAGCTCCGCGCACACAGATACGCAGTATTTT
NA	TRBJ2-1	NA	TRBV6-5	CASRVGFYNEQFF	TGTGCCAGCAGGGTAGGGTTCTACAATGAGCAGTTCTTC